This passage covers 9 T cell receptor beta chains from one sample sequenced in a study of blood T cell repertoires in COVID-19 (dated by TCRdb to 2018 to 2021). Library generation was performed with the immunoSEQ multiplex PCR assay. Drawn from immuneACCESS, this table holds only the in-frame rearrangements with V and J called that TCRdb kept. Clones are partly lost; checked studies trace under half to an unresolved V gene and leave the rest unexplained. The sample records 95,000 to 150,000 clones, about 80% of which are singletons. More than 15% of the sample belongs to the ten largest clones. The sample comprised peripheral blood. These receptors came from a man in his sixties with active or convalescent COVID-19.

The V gene is TRBV3-1 (or the pseudogene TRBV3-2), the J gene TRBJ2-3; no clear D. This CDR3 contains 17 residues. The germline V and J ends were trimmed by 0 bases and 4 bases, with 17 bases remaining between them. Germline CDR1 LGHDT, CDR2 YNNKEL (reference sequence). CDR3 nucleotides: TGTGCCAGCAGCCAAGACAACTCAGCGCCCGCCCCAGATACGCAGTATTTT. Translating gives CASSQDNSAPAPDTQYF.

The chain couples TRBV5-4 to TRBJ2-3, with TRBD2 matching 9 bases. Losses at the gene ends were 4 bases for V and 1 base for J; bases not matched to a gene: 4. The CDR3 is 15 residues long. The germline V gene encodes CDR1 SGHNT and CDR2 YYREEE (reference sequence). CDR3 sequence reads: CASSPRTSGTDTQYF. The CDR3 DNA reads as TGTGCCAGCAGCCCCCGGACTAGCGGCACAGATACGCAGTATTTT.

The chain joins TRBV5-4 to TRBJ2-2; possibly TRBD2 for D (5 bases). Germline V gene data show CDR1 as SGHNT and CDR2 as YYREEE (reference sequence). The length of the CDR3 is 14 residues. V was cut by 4 bases and J by 3 bases, with 10 bases left in between. DNA for the CDR3: TGTGCCAGCAGCCCCGGCGGGTACACCGGGGAGCTGTTTTTT. Translating it yields CASSPGGYTGELFF.

This sequence joins TRBV9 and TRBJ2-2, with D tentatively TRBD2 (5 bases). The CDR3 sequence is 15 residues long. The V gene's germline CDR1 is SGDLS and CDR2 YYNGEE. Trimming pared 3 bases from V and 0 bases from J, leaving 9 bases between. The CDR3: CASSGQRTNTGELFF. For the CDR3, the DNA is TGTGCCAGCAGCGGGCAGCGGACGAACACCGGGGAGCTGTTTTTT.

The rearrangement joins TRBV10-3 to TRBJ1-5; D is possibly TRBD1 (5 bases). The germline CDR1 and CDR2 sequences are ENHRY and SYGVKD. The CDR3 spans 16 residues. Trimming left V 0 bases short and J 3 bases short, with 12 bases between. The CDR3 DNA follows: TGTGCCATCAGTGAGTCCGGACCCAGGGCCAATCAGCCCCAGCATTTT. The encoded protein is CAISESGPRANQPQHF.

The rearrangement uses TRBV7-2 and TRBJ1-3; weak D call: TRBD1 (5 bases). This CDR3 spans 14 amino acids. V was cut by 2 bases and J by 1 base, with 6 bases left in between. CDR1 and CDR2 from the germline V gene are SGHTA and FQGNSA. CDR3 amino acids: CASSLSGSGNTIYF. The CDR3 coding sequence is TGTGCCAGCAGCTTATCAGGGTCTGGAAACACCATATATTTT.

The CDR3 nucleotides read TGTGCCAGCAGTTCGGCCGGGGACGAGCAGTACTTC. Encoded protein: CASSSAGDEQYF. The chain links TRBV12-3 or TRBV12-4 to TRBJ2-7; tentative D call: TRBD2 (5 bases). The V end lost 4 bases, the J end lost 5 bases, and 9 bases lay between the germline ends. The CDR3 runs 12 residues.

The V call is TRBV12-3 or TRBV12-4, the J call TRBJ2-7, with TRBD2 matching over 7 bases. V shed 5 bases, J shed 6 bases, and the junction held 7 bases outside the gene matches. The CDR3 is 13 residues long. The CDR3 here is CASSPAGRGEQYF. In DNA form, the CDR3 reads TGTGCCAGCAGTCCAGCGGGAAGGGGCGAGCAGTACTTC.

The CDR3 region has the DNA TGTGCCATCAGGGGACAGGGGGTATTATATGGCTACACCTTC. It codes for CAIRGQGVLYGYTF. This chain connects TRBV10-3 to TRBJ1-2; TRBD1 matches 11 bases. The CDR3 covers 14 residues. CDR1 is ENHRY and CDR2 is SYGVKD in the germline V gene. Losses at the gene ends were 6 bases for V and 5 bases for J; bases not matched to a gene: 5.